Presented here are 4 T cell receptor beta chains from one specimen sequenced in a study of T cell changes during pregnancy in multiple sclerosis. Profiling relied on immunoSEQ multiplex PCR, and the TCRdb table lists in-frame clones only, not all of them. The data show tens of thousands of clones, approximately 91% seen once. Sequencing used CD8+ T cells from peripheral blood mononuclear cells, obtained in the third trimester of pregnancy. The receptors were gathered from a female donor with multiple sclerosis, enrolled in a pregnancy study.

The gene calls are TRBV6-1 and TRBJ1-6, with 8 bases lining up with TRBD1. The V and J ends lost 1 base and 6 bases, in that order; junction bases with no gene match: 2. Looked up from germline, CDR1 is MNHNS and CDR2 is SASEGT. The CDR3 length is 15 residues. CDR3 in DNA: TGTGCCAGCAGTGAAGAAACAGGGGGTAATTCACCCCTCCACTTT. As protein: CASSEETGGNSPLHF.

The V and J genes are TRBV7-9 and TRBJ2-1, with D perhaps matching TRBD2 (5 bases). Germline V gene sequence: CDR1 SEHNR, CDR2 FQNEAQ (reference sequence). Trimming cost V 5 bases and J 0 bases, with 17 bases left between them. The CDR3 spans 17 residues. CDR3 nucleotide sequence: TGTGCCAGCAGCCAAGATTTAGCGAGAAGCTCCTACAATGAGCAGTTCTTC. Its translation: CASSQDLARSSYNEQFF.

CDR3 residues: CAGGEGASYEQYF. Written as DNA, the CDR3 is TGTGCCGGAGGGGAAGGGGCTTCCTACGAGCAGTACTTC. The chain uses TRBV30 and TRBJ2-7; TRBD2 is a possible D gene (6 bases). The germline V gene encodes CDR1 GTSNPN and CDR2 SVGIG (reference sequence). The CDR3 contains 13 residues. Deletions cut 8 bases from V and 1 base from J, with 15 bases between.

This rearrangement joins TRBV30 to TRBJ1-4, with D unclear. Between the trimmed V and J ends, which lost 2 bases and 8 bases, there was a span of 9 bases. Looked up from germline, CDR1 is GTSNPN and CDR2 is SVGIG (reference sequence). CDR3 length: 12 amino acids. CDR3: CAWSYLREKLFF. As DNA, the CDR3 is TGTGCCTGGAGTTATTTACGGGAAAAACTGTTTTTT.